The 19 T cell receptor beta chains below come from one sample, sequenced in a study of blood T cell repertoires in COVID-19. Sequenced by immunoSEQ multiplex PCR; TCRdb stores in-frame clones only, minus some. The table includes about 300,000 clones, around 80% detected once. Sequencing was carried out using peripheral blood. Every receptor here comes from a woman aged 50 to 60 with acute or convalescent COVID-19.

V usage is TRBV21-1 and J usage is TRBJ1-5; the D call TRBD1 from the table was never checked on the DNA. TRBV21-1 is termed a pseudogene. This CDR3 spans 15 amino acids. The CDR3: CASSADRGGNQPQHF. CDR3 in DNA: TGTGCCAGCAGCGCTGACAGGGGGGGAAATCAGCCCCAGCATTTT.

The genes are TRBV10-1 and TRBJ2-2, with TRBD1 as a possible D gene (5 bases). The CDR3 sequence is 14 residues long. The germline V and J ends were trimmed by 0 bases and 7 bases, with 9 bases remaining between them. Germline loops: CDR1 WNHNN, CDR2 SYGVQD (reference sequence). DNA of the CDR3: TGCGCCAGCAGTGAGTCACCAGGGATCGGGGAGCTGTTTTTT. The encoded protein is CASSESPGIGELFF.

In this sample, this clone turned up a few times. This chain links TRBV5-1 with TRBJ1-1; no clear D. Germline CDR1 reads SGHRS; CDR2 reads YFSETQ. CDR3 length: 14 residues. The germline V and J ends were trimmed by 0 bases and 1 base, with 7 bases remaining between them. The CDR3 region has the DNA TGCGCCAGCAGCTTGGTCCCGGGGAACACTGAAGCTTTCTTT. This encodes CASSLVPGNTEAFF.

The chain combines TRBV23-1 with TRBJ1-2, with D perhaps matching TRBD1 (5 bases). TRBV23-1 belongs to the ORF category, with a function that is uncertain. CDR3 length equals 17 residues. Trimming shortened V by 0 bases and J by 8 bases, and 22 bases separated the two germline ends. CDR3 in DNA: TGCGCCAGCAGTCAATCGGTCGAACAGGCCCCCACAGAGGGCTACACCTTC. Translating gives CASSQSVEQAPTEGYTF.

This clone was seen only once. The CDR3 loop is CSVVDFRQGYYGYTF. As DNA, the CDR3 is TGCAGCGTGGTTGACTTCCGACAGGGGTACTATGGCTACACCTTC. The rearrangement joins TRBV29-1 to TRBJ1-2, with 8 bases lining up with TRBD1. The CDR3 is 15 amino acids. Germline values: CDR1 SQVTM, CDR2 ANQGSEA. Trimming removed 6 bases from V and 3 bases from J; junction bases left unmatched: 12. The whole variable domain, filled in from reference TRBV29-1 and TRBJ1-2, reads SAVISQKPSRDICQRGTSLTIQCQVDSQVTMMFWYRQQPGQSLTLIATANQGSEATYESGFVIDKFPISRPNLTFSTLTVSNMSPEDSSIYLCSVVDFRQGYYGYTFGSGTRLTVV.

The chain has TRBV4-2 and TRBJ2-3, with 8 bases that match TRBD2. Germline CDR1 LGHNA, CDR2 YNFKEQ. The CDR3 loop spans 16 amino acids. Trimming at V came to 3 bases and at J to 6 bases, leaving 11 bases not matched to a gene. The CDR3 loop is CASSHDTGGALDTQYF. As DNA, the CDR3 is TGTGCCAGCAGCCATGATACCGGGGGGGCCCTGGATACGCAGTATTTT.

The chain is built from TRBV19 and TRBJ2-2, with 10 nucleotides matching TRBD2. The CDR3 sequence is 17 residues long. V shed 6 bases, J shed 0 bases, and the junction held 7 bases outside the gene matches. Germline CDR1 LNHDA, CDR2 SQIVND (reference sequence). CDR3 sequence: CASRTPAGGTNTGELFF. CDR3 DNA: TGTGCCAGTAGAACCCCAGCGGGAGGGACGAACACCGGGGAGCTGTTTTTT.

This clone has a handful of counts. V and J are TRBV7-9 and TRBJ2-3; D possibly corresponds to TRBD1 (5 bases). Between the trimmed V and J ends, which lost 5 bases and 2 bases, there was a span of 14 bases. This CDR3 is built from 15 residues. Germline CDR1 is SEHNR and CDR2 is FQNEAQ (reference sequence). The DNA of the CDR3 is TGTGCCAGCAGCCCAGAAGGGGTTACCACAGATACGCAGTATTTT. Translating gives CASSPEGVTTDTQYF. The full variable domain, with the rest looked up from reference TRBV7-9 and TRBJ2-3, is DTGVSQNPRHKITKRGQNVTFRCDPISEHNRLYWYRQTLGQGPEFLTYFQNEAQLEKSRLLSDRFSAERPKGSFSTLEIQRTEQGDSAMYLCASSPEGVTTDTQYFGPGTRLTVL.

The chain joins TRBV21-1 to TRBJ2-7; the table's D call, TRBD2, has no DNA check behind it. TRBV21-1 is reported as a pseudogene. The CDR3 runs to 15 residues. CDR3: CASSKGRPESYEQYV. CDR3 sequence (DNA): TGTGCCAGCAGCAAAGGGCGGCCCGAGTCCTACGAGCAGTACGTC.

The V call is TRBV5-1, the J call TRBJ2-1; 10 bases line up with TRBD2. V dropped 1 base and J dropped 0; count of bases not matched to a gene: 7. Germline V gene sequence: CDR1 SGHRS, CDR2 YFSETQ. The CDR3 loop spans 18 amino acids. CDR3 coding DNA: TGCGCCAGCAGCTTGATCTCTAGCGGGAGTTTCTCCTACAATGAGCAGTTCTTC. Its protein product is CASSLISSGSFSYNEQFF.

This chain joins TRBV28 and TRBJ2-5, with D perhaps matching TRBD2 (6 bases). This CDR3 has 14 amino acids. Germline CDR1 MDHEN, CDR2 SYDVKM. Deletions cut 6 bases from V and 1 base from J, with 12 bases between. The CDR3 bases are TGTGCCAGCAGCCGGGGACTGTTCCAAGAGACCCAGTACTTC. Translation gives CASSRGLFQETQYF.

This chain connects TRBV24-1 to TRBJ2-3, with 7 bases identical to TRBD1. V lost 5 bases to trimming and J lost 0 bases; unmatched junction nucleotides: 10. CDR1 KGHDR and CDR2 SFDVKD come from the germline V gene. This CDR3 is built from 17 residues. The CDR3: CATSAGTVLTSTDTQYF. The CDR3 DNA sequence: TGTGCCACCAGTGCCGGGACAGTTCTGACTAGCACAGATACGCAGTATTTT.

V gene TRBV30 combines with J gene TRBJ1-1; 7 nucleotides match TRBD1. V dropped 5 bases and J dropped 3; count of bases not matched to a gene: 9. This CDR3 has 14 residues. Germline-derived CDR1 and CDR2 are GTSNPN and SVGIG (reference sequence). The CDR3 DNA is TGTGCCTGGGGTGACAGGGCGGAGTACACTGAAGCTTTCTTT. Amino acid sequence: CAWGDRAEYTEAFF.

V is TRBV10-3 and J is TRBJ2-7; tentatively, D is TRBD2 (6 bases). The CDR3 is 13 residues long. Trimming pared 10 bases from V and 1 base from J, leaving 14 bases between. Germline V gives CDR1 ENHRY, CDR2 SYGVKD. The CDR3 DNA sequence: TGTGCCACGGGCGGAGGGGCTTCCTACGAGCAGTACTTC. Its protein is CATGGGASYEQYF.

The V call is TRBV7-2, the J call TRBJ1-2, with 7 bases matching TRBD1. Germline values: CDR1 SGHTA, CDR2 FQGNSA. This CDR3 spans 15 amino acids. V was clipped by 5 bases and J by 0 bases; unmatched bases: 6. The CDR3 reads CASSQTGAANYGYTF. CDR3 nucleotides: TGTGCCAGCAGCCAAACAGGGGCAGCTAACTATGGCTACACCTTC.

This rearrangement joins TRBV18 to TRBJ1-4, with a weak D call TRBD1 (6 bases). Germline CDR1 and CDR2: KGHSH and LQKENI. The CDR3 has 14 amino acids. Trimming removed 2 bases from V and 7 bases from J, with 11 bases in between. The CDR3 spells CASSPGQTGEKLFF. For the CDR3, the DNA is TGTGCCAGCTCACCAGGACAGACAGGTGAAAAACTGTTTTTT.

The chain uses TRBV7-2 and TRBJ1-6; no definite D call. V lost 6 bases to trimming and J lost 5 bases, with 14 bases between them. There are 15 residues in the CDR3. The germline CDR1 and CDR2 sequences are SGHTA and FQGNSA. The CDR3 loop is CASRLGSANNSPLHF. The CDR3 nucleotides read TGTGCCAGCAGACTCGGGTCAGCTAATAATTCACCCCTCCACTTT.

The J gene is TRBJ2-1, the V gene TRBV29-1, with 9 bases lining up with TRBD2. Germline trimming cut 6 bases from V and 5 bases from J; bases unmatched to any gene: 8. Germline CDR1 is SQVTM and CDR2 is ANQGSEA. CDR3 length equals 14 residues. This CDR3 reads CSVAPGLADNEQFF. CDR3 bases: TGCAGCGTCGCCCCGGGACTAGCTGACAATGAGCAGTTCTTC.

Written as DNA, the CDR3 is TGCGCCACCGCCCGGGACAGGACATTTGGCTACACCTTC. This translates into CATARDRTFGYTF. V gene TRBV10-2 combines with J gene TRBJ1-2; the match to TRBD1 covers 8 bases. The CDR3 has 13 amino acids. The V gene's germline CDR1 is WSHSY and CDR2 SAAADI. V gave up 10 bases and J gave up 7 bases; unmatched junction bases: 11.